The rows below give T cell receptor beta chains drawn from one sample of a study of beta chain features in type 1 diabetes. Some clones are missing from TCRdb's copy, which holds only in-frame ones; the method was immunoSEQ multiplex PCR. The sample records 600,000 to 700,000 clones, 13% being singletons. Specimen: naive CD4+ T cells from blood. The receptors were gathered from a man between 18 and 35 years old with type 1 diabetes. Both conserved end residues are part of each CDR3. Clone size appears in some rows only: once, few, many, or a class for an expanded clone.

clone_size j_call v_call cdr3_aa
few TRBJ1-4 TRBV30 CAWRWAGVEKLFF
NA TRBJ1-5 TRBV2 CASSEGTGSNQPQHF
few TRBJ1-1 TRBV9 CASSVEPGRSEAFF
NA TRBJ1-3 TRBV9 CASSVAQSSGNTIYF
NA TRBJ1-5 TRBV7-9 CASSLGTYNQPQHF
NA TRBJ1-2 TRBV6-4 CASSDGDYGYTF
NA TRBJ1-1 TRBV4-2 CASSQARDTEAFF
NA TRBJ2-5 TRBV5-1 CASSFGAGETQYF
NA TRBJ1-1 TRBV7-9 CASRSPHTRAFF
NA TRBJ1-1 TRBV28 CASSLPSRMNTEAFF
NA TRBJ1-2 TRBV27 CASSSLGTTRGYTF
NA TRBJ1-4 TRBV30 CAWTQQPNEKLFF
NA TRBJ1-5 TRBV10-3 CATWDTDQPQHF
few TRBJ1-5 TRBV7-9 CASSLAYETGGPRHF
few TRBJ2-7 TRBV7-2 CASPPSGLADYEQYF
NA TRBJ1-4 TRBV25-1 CASSEFTGSTNEKLFF
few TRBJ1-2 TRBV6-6 CASSKQGLGNGYTF
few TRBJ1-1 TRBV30 CAWSVEGSTEAFF
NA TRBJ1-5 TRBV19 CASSWTGTGDQPQHF
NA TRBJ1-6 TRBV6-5 CASSGGGSYNSPLHF
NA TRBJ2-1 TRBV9 CASSVDQGRGYNEQFF
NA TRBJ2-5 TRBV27 CASSLSGHRGETQYF
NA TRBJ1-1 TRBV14 CASSQDRGGTEAFF
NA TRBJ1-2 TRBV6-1 CASSQPSNYGYTF
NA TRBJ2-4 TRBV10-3 CAISTPGQGVENIQYF